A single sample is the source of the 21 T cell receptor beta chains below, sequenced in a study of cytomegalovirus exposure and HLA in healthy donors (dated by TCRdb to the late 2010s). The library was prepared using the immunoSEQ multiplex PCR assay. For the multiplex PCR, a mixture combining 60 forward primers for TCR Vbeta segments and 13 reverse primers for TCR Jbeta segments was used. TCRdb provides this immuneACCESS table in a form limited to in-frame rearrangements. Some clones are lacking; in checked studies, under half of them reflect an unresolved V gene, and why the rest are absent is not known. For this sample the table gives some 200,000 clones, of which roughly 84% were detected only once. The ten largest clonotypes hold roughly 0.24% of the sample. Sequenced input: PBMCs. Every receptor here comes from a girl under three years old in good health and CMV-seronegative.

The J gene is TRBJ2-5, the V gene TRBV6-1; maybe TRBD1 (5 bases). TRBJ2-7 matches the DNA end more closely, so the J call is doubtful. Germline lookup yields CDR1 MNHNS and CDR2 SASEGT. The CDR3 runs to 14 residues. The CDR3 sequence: CASNYQGNIYEQYF. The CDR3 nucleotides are TGTGCCAGCAACTACCAGGGAAACATTTACGAGCAGTACTTC.

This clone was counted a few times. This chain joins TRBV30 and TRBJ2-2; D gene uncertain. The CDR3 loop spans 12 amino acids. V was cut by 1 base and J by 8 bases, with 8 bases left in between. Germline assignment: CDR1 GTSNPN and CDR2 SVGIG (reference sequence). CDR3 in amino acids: CAWSGLSGELFF. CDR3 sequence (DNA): TGTGCCTGGAGTGGACTCTCGGGGGAGCTGTTTTTT.

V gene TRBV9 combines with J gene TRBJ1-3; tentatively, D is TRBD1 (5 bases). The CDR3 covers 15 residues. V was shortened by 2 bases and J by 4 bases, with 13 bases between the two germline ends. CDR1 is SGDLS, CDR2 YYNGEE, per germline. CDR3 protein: CASSVGGTGGNTIYF. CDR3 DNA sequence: TGTGCCAGCAGCGTCGGGGGGACGGGCGGAAACACCATATATTTT.

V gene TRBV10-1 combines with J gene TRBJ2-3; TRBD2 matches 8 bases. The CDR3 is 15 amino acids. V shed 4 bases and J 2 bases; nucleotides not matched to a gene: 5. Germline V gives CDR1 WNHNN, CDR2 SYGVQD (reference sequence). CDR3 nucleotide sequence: TGCGCCAGCAGTGTCAAGCGGGAGACCACAGATACGCAGTATTTT. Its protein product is CASSVKRETTDTQYF.

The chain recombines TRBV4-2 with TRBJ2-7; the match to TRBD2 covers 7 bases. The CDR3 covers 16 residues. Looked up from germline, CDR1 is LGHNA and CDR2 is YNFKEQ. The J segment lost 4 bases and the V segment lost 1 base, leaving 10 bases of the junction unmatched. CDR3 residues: CASSQGGEGLGYEQYF. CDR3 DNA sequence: TGTGCCAGCAGCCAAGGAGGGGAGGGGTTAGGATACGAGCAGTACTTC.

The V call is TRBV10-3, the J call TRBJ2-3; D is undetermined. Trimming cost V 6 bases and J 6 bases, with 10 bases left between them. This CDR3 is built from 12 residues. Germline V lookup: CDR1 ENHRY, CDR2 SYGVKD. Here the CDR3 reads CAISLSRDTQYF. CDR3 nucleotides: TGTGCCATCAGCTTGAGCAGGGATACGCAGTATTTT.

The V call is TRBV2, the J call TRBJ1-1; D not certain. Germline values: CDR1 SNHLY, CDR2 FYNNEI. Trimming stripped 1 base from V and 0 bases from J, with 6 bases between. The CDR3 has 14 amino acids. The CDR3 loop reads CASSEGPMNTEAFF. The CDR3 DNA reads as TGTGCCAGCAGTGAAGGGCCGATGAACACTGAAGCTTTCTTT. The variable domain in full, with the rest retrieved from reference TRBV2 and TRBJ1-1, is EPEVTQTPSHQVTQMGQEVILRCVPISNHLYFYWYRQILGQKVEFLVSFYNNEISEKSEIFDDQFSVERPDGSNFTLKIRSTKLEDSAMYFCASSEGPMNTEAFFGQGTRLTVV.

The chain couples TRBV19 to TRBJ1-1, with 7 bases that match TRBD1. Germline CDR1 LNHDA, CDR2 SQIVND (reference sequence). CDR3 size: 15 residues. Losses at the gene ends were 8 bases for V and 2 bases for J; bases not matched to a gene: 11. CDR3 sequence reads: CASATAGTANTEAFF. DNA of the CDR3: TGTGCCAGTGCGACCGCCGGGACAGCAAACACTGAAGCTTTCTTT.

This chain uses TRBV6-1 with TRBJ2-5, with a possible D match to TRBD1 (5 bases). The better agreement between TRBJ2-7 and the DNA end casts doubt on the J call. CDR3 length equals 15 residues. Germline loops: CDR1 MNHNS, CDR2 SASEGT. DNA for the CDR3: TGTGCCAGCAGTGAAGAGGGGTTCAGGGCTAACGAGCAGTACTTC. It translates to CASSEEGFRANEQYF.

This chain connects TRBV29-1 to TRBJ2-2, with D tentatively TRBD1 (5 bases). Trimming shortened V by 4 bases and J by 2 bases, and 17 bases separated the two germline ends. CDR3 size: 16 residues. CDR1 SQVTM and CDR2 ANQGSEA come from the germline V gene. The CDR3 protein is CSVATQVSRNTGELFF. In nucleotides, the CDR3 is TGCAGCGTTGCCACACAGGTTTCCCGAAACACCGGGGAGCTGTTTTTT.

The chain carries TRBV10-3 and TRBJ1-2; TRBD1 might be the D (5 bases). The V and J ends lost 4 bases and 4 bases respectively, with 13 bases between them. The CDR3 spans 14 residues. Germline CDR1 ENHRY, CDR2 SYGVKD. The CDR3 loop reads CAISGQGTAYGYTF. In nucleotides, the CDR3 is TGTGCCATCAGTGGCCAGGGCACCGCCTATGGCTACACCTTC.

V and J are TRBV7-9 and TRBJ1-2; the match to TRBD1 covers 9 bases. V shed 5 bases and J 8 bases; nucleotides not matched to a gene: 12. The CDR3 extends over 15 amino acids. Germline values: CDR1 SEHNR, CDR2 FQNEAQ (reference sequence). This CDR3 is CASSLTDRGSVGYTF. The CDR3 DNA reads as TGTGCCAGCAGCCTAACAGACAGGGGGAGTGTGGGCTACACCTTC.

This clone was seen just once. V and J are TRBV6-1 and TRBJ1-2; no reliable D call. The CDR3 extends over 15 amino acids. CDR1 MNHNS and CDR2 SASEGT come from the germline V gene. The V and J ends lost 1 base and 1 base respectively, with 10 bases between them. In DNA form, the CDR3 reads TGTGCCAGCAGTGAAGGAGGTTCCTTTAACTATGGCTACACCTTC. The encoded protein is CASSEGGSFNYGYTF.

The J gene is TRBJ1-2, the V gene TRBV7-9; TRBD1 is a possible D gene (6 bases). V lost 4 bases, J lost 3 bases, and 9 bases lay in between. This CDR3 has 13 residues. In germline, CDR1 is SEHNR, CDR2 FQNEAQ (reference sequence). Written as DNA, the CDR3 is TGTGCCAGCAGCTCGACAGGAGACTATGGCTACACCTTC. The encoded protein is CASSSTGDYGYTF.

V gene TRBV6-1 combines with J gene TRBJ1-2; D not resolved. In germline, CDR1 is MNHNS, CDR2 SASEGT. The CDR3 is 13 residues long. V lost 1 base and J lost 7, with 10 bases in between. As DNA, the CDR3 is TGTGCCAGCAGTGAAGGTTTGCGGGGTGGCTACACCTTC. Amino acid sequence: CASSEGLRGGYTF.

The CDR3 loop is CAFRPGGGSNQPQHF. The DNA for the CDR3 is TGTGCCTTCCGCCCGGGGGGTGGGAGCAATCAGCCCCAGCATTTT. The chain combines TRBV30 with TRBJ1-5, with a tentative D call TRBD1 (5 bases). The germline V gene has CDR1 GTSNPN and CDR2 SVGIG (reference sequence). The CDR3 totals 15 residues. Between the trimmed V and J ends, which lost 7 bases and 1 base, there was a span of 17 bases. The full variable domain, with the rest looked up from reference TRBV30 and TRBJ1-5, is SQTIHQWPATLVQPVGSPLSLECTVEGTSNPNLYWYRQAAGRGLQLLFYSVGIGQISSEVPQNLSASRPQDRQFILSSKKLLLSDSGFYLCAFRPGGGSNQPQHFGDGTRLSIL.

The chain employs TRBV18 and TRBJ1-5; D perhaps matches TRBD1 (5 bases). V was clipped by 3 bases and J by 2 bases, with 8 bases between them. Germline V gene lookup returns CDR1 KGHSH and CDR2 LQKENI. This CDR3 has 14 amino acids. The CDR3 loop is CASSPSGGNQPQHF. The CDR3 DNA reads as TGTGCCAGCTCACCCTCGGGGGGCAATCAGCCCCAGCATTTT.

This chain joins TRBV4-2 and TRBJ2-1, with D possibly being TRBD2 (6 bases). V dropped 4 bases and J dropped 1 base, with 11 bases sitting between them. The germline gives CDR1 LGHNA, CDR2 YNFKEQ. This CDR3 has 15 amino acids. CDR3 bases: TGTGCCAGCAGCCCACGACGGGGGTCCTACAATGAGCAGTTCTTC. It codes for CASSPRRGSYNEQFF.

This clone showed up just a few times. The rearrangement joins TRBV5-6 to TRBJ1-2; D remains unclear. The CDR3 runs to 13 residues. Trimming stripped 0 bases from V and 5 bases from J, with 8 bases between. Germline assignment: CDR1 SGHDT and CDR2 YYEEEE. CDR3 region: CASSLELQYGYTF. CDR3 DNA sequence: TGTGCCAGCAGCTTGGAACTCCAATATGGCTACACCTTC.

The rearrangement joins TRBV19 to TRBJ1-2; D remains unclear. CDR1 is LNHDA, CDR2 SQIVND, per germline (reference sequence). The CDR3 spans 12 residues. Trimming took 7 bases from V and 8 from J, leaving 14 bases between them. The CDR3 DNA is TGTGCCAGTACCGACATAGATTGCGGCTACACCTTC. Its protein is CASTDIDCGYTF.

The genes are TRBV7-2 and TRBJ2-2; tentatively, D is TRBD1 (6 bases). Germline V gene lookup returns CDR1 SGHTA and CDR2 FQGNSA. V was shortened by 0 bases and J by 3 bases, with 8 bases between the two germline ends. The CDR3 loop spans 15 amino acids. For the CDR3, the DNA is TGTGCCAGCAGCTTAGCCAGGGGCTACACCGGGGAGCTGTTTTTT. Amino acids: CASSLARGYTGELFF.